Below are 24 T cell receptor beta chains sequenced from a single sample in a study of response to subunit inactivated influenza vaccine. Via MiXCR, TCRdb re-called the RT-PCR reads, giving one row per CDR3 protein. Altogether approximately 700,000 distinct CDR3 sequences are present, about 15% being singletons, with the ten largest covering roughly 12%. The sample here was PBMCs from blood, taken 11 to 12 days after vaccination. These receptors all come from a man over 45 who received an inactivated influenza vaccine.

Turning to this clonotype: A read error may be the cause here, since a much bigger clone is one base away. The chain has TRBV7-2 and TRBJ2-7, with TRBD1 matching over 7 bases. This CDR3 region has 14 residues. The J segment lost 7 bases and the V segment lost 5 bases, leaving 11 bases of the junction unmatched. The germline gives CDR1 SGHTA, CDR2 FQGNSA. CDR3 residues: CASSPVPGGDEQYF. Written as DNA, the CDR3 is TGTGCCAGCAGCCCCGTACCAGGGGGTGATGAGCAGTACTTC.

This sequence joins TRBV10-3 and TRBJ1-5; 10 nucleotides align to TRBD1. The CDR3 is 14 amino acids. J lost 5 bases, V lost 8 bases, and 6 bases had no gene match. Germline CDR1 reads ENHRY; CDR2 reads SYGVKD. Written as DNA, the CDR3 is TGTGCCATCTCCCCGGACAGGGGGTATCAGCCCCAGCATTTT. This sequence encodes CAISPDRGYQPQHF.

In this sample, this clonotype turned up a few times. The chain has TRBV5-1 and TRBJ2-3; D may be TRBD1 (6 bases). The germline CDR1 and CDR2 sequences are SGHRS and YFSETQ. V was pared by 2 bases and J by 0 bases, with 13 bases between. The CDR3 totals 16 residues. This chain's CDR3 is CASSFFGTTSTDTQYF. The DNA of the CDR3 is TGCGCCAGCAGCTTCTTTGGGACAACTAGCACAGATACGCAGTATTTT. Full variable domain (remainder filled in from reference TRBV5-1 and TRBJ2-3): KAGVTQTPRYLIKTRGQQVTLSCSPISGHRSVSWYQQTPGQGLQFLFEYFSETQRNKGNFPGRFSGRQFSNSRSEMNVSTLELGDSALYLCASSFFGTTSTDTQYFGPGTRLTVL.

This clonotype has a handful of counts. The V gene is TRBV20-1, the J gene TRBJ1-6; D unclear. CDR3 length equals 13 residues. Germline V lookup: CDR1 DFQATT, CDR2 SNEGSKA (reference sequence). Trimming left V 5 bases short and J 7 bases short, with 12 bases between. As DNA, the CDR3 is TGCAGTGCTCCTCAGGAGCCGAATTCACCCCTCCACTTT. Translating it yields CSAPQEPNSPLHF.

This clonotype was seen a few times. The V call is TRBV7-3, the J call TRBJ2-5; 8 bases agree with TRBD2. V trimming: 4 bases; J trimming: 5 bases; junction bases outside the gene matches: 9. Germline values: CDR1 SGHTA, CDR2 FQGTGA. CDR3 length: 15 amino acids. For the CDR3, the DNA is TGTGCCAGCAGCTCTAGCGGGTCCTCTTGGGAGACCCAGTACTTC. Protein product: CASSSSGSSWETQYF.

This clonotype was seen only a few times. CDR3 nucleotides: TGCGCCAGCAGCCCCGAGAGTTATGGCTACACCTTC. This gives the protein CASSPESYGYTF. The chain combines TRBV5-1 with TRBJ1-2; no clear D gene. Germline-derived CDR1 and CDR2 are SGHRS and YFSETQ. V was trimmed by 4 bases and J by 5 bases, leaving 9 bases between them. This CDR3 region has 12 residues.

There are a few counts of this clonotype. This sequence joins TRBV20-1 and TRBJ2-1, with a weak D call TRBD1 (6 bases). The CDR3 runs to 14 residues. CDR1 is DFQATT, CDR2 SNEGSKA, per germline (reference sequence). V was cut by 0 bases and J by 6 bases, with 12 bases left in between. CDR3 residues: CSARDPQGFNEQFF. In DNA form, the CDR3 reads TGCAGTGCTAGAGATCCCCAGGGGTTCAATGAGCAGTTCTTC.

The rearrangement joins TRBV18 to TRBJ2-7, with D possibly TRBD2 on 6 matching bases. Trimming removed 3 bases at V and 0 bases at J, with 15 bases between. From germline, CDR1 is KGHSH and CDR2 LQKENI. This CDR3 region has 16 residues. CDR3 DNA sequence: TGTGCCAGCTCACCCGTCCACGTCGGGAGCTCCTACGAGCAGTACTTC. It yields the protein CASSPVHVGSSYEQYF.

The chain's CDR3 is CASSDIGLSSYNSPLHF. The CDR3 DNA reads as TGCGCCAGCAGCGACATAGGCTTAAGCTCCTATAATTCACCCCTCCACTTT. V gene TRBV5-1 combines with J gene TRBJ1-6; no clear D. The germline V gene encodes CDR1 SGHRS and CDR2 YFSETQ. CDR3 length: 17 residues. The V end lost 4 bases, the J end lost 0 bases, and 14 bases lay between the germline ends.

The chain is built from TRBV20-1 and TRBJ2-7, with D tentatively TRBD1 (6 bases). Germline CDR1 reads DFQATT; CDR2 reads SNEGSKA (reference sequence). This CDR3 has 15 residues. The V gene lost 0 bases and the J gene lost 1 base, with 13 bases spanning the gap. CDR3 DNA: TGCAGTGCTAGAGATCTATGGGGGCTTTCCTACGAGCAGTACTTC. Residues: CSARDLWGLSYEQYF.

V is TRBV20-1 and J is TRBJ2-3; 12 nucleotides agree with TRBD2. In germline, CDR1 is DFQATT, CDR2 SNEGSKA (reference sequence). V shed 6 bases and J 3 bases; nucleotides not matched to a gene: 4. This CDR3 has 14 amino acids. CDR3 bases: TGCAGTGCCGCCGGGACTAGCGGGACAGATACGCAGTATTTT. Translated: CSAAGTSGTDTQYF.

The CDR3 loop is CASSSGTGTAFF. CDR3 in DNA: TGTGCCAGCAGTTCCGGGACAGGGACTGCTTTCTTT. The V call is TRBV6-6, the J call TRBJ1-1; the match to TRBD1 covers 9 bases. The germline CDR1 and CDR2 sequences are MNHNY and SVGAGI (reference sequence). The CDR3 is made up of 12 amino acids. Trimming at V came to 4 bases and at J to 11 bases, leaving 5 bases not matched to a gene.

The sample holds a few counts of this clonotype. The rearrangement links TRBV20-1 to TRBJ1-6, with 9 bases matching TRBD1. Germline CDR1 DFQATT, CDR2 SNEGSKA (reference sequence). The CDR3 length is 12 residues. This chain's CDR3 is CATGQGGSPLHF. CDR3 sequence (DNA): TGCGCAACGGGACAGGGAGGTTCACCCCTCCACTTT.

This chain links TRBV9 with TRBJ2-2; the D gene is possibly TRBD2 (6 bases). Trimming took off 4 bases at V and 6 bases at J, with 16 bases between the two ends. This CDR3 has 15 amino acids. CDR1 is SGDLS, CDR2 YYNGEE, per germline. The CDR3 coding sequence is TGTGCCAGCAGCCCCCGAGGAGGGAAAGCCGGGGAGCTGTTTTTT. Its protein is CASSPRGGKAGELFF.

The V and J genes are TRBV28 and TRBJ2-1; 9 nucleotides agree with TRBD2. Germline V gene data show CDR1 as MDHEN and CDR2 as SYDVKM. This CDR3 region has 19 residues. Trimming removed 3 bases from V and 0 bases from J; junction bases left unmatched: 12. The DNA for the CDR3 is TGTGCCAGCAGTTTCTCCGGGACTAGCCGACCCAGCTCCTACAATGAGCAGTTCTTC. It yields the protein CASSFSGTSRPSSYNEQFF.

V usage is TRBV14 and J usage is TRBJ1-6; a weak D match, TRBD1 (5 bases). Trimming removed 6 bases from V and 14 bases from J, with 14 bases in between. Germline V gives CDR1 SGHDN, CDR2 FVKESK. The CDR3 totals 12 residues. This CDR3 reads CASSTQGGSLHF. CDR3 in DNA: TGTGCCAGCAGTACCCAGGGTGGGTCCCTCCACTTT.

V is TRBV7-2 and J is TRBJ2-6, with D perhaps TRBD1 (6 bases). V was trimmed by 4 bases and J by 4 bases, leaving 11 bases between them. The germline CDR1 and CDR2 sequences are SGHTA and FQGNSA. The CDR3 is 15 amino acids. CDR3 sequence (DNA): TGTGCCAGCAGCTGGGTGGGGGCCGGGGCCAACGTCCTGACTTTC. It translates to CASSWVGAGANVLTF.

This clonotype was detected many times. This chain connects TRBV20-1 to TRBJ1-6; D uncertain. The CDR3 has 12 residues. Germline CDR1 and CDR2: DFQATT and SNEGSKA (reference sequence). The ends were cut back, 3 bases at V and 7 bases at J, with 7 bases in the middle. This chain's CDR3 is CSARSPNSPLHF. In DNA, the CDR3 is TGCAGTGCTAGGAGTCCAAATTCACCCCTCCACTTT.

The sample holds a few counts of this clonotype. The chain joins TRBV30 to TRBJ2-1; D is ambiguous. CDR3 length equals 12 residues. V lost 0 bases, J lost 6 bases, and 6 bases lay in between. CDR1 and CDR2 from the germline V gene are GTSNPN and SVGIG (reference sequence). The chain's CDR3 is CAWSVAGNEQFF. The CDR3 DNA reads TGTGCCTGGAGTGTTGCCGGCAATGAGCAGTTCTTC.

V usage is TRBV10-3 and J usage is TRBJ2-5; 12 bases fit TRBD2. In germline, CDR1 is ENHRY, CDR2 SYGVKD. There are 14 residues in the CDR3. Trimming at V came to 10 bases and at J to 5 bases, leaving 8 bases not matched to a gene. The CDR3 DNA follows: TGTGCCACCCGGACTAGCGGGAATACGGAGACCCAGTACTTC. Protein sequence: CATRTSGNTETQYF.

This clonotype showed up just a few times. The chain is built from TRBV20-1 and TRBJ1-1; maybe TRBD1 (6 bases). Germline V gene lookup returns CDR1 DFQATT and CDR2 SNEGSKA (reference sequence). V lost 6 bases to trimming and J lost 2 bases, with 16 bases between them. The CDR3 has 14 amino acids. The CDR3 loop reads CSAIPGHRNTEAFF. CDR3 DNA: TGCAGTGCCATACCGGGACACAGAAACACTGAAGCTTTCTTT.

This clonotype has ten or more counts. The chain links TRBV12-3 or TRBV12-4 to TRBJ1-1, with TRBD1 matching over 7 bases. CDR3 size: 13 residues. With 2 bases clipped from V and 7 bases from J, the junction kept 4 bases outside the gene matches. CDR3 amino acids: CASSLYRGREAFF. The DNA of the CDR3 is TGTGCCAGCAGTTTATACAGGGGCCGTGAAGCTTTCTTT.

This clonotype has more than one count but fewer than ten. The rearrangement uses TRBV11-2 and TRBJ1-1; D uncertain. Deletions cut 5 bases from V and 4 bases from J, with 14 bases between. CDR1 is SGHAT and CDR2 is FQNNGV in the germline V gene. This CDR3 contains 14 residues. The CDR3 DNA reads TGTGCCAGCAGCGCCTTGGGGTCGGGCACTGAAGCTTTCTTT. Translation gives CASSALGSGTEAFF. The complete variable domain, with remaining parts taken from reference TRBV11-2 and TRBJ1-1, reads EAGVAQSPRYKIIEKRQSVAFWCNPISGHATLYWYQQILGQGPKLLIQFQNNGVVDDSQLPKDRFSAERLKGVDSTLKIQPAKLEDSAVYLCASSALGSGTEAFFGQGTRLTVV.

The chain joins TRBV20-1 to TRBJ1-1, with D tentatively TRBD1 (5 bases). Trimming cost V 1 base and J 0 bases, with 12 bases left between them. The germline CDR1 and CDR2 sequences are DFQATT and SNEGSKA (reference sequence). CDR3 length: 15 residues. CDR3 in amino acids: CSARVIGGLNTEAFF. CDR3 nucleotide sequence: TGCAGTGCTAGAGTAATTGGGGGTTTGAACACTGAAGCTTTCTTT.